A selection of T cell receptor beta chains follows, all from one sample in a study of post-analysis software for immune sequencing data. TCRdb independently ran MiXCR on the PCR reads; one entry per CDR3 protein. Altogether about 680,000 distinct CDR3 sequences are present, 55% to 60% being singletons, with the ten largest covering about 10%. The sample taken for sequencing was blood. Receptors were obtained from a girl aged 2-9 years with multiple sclerosis. Both conserved end residues are part of each CDR3. The order of the fields is CDR3 protein, CDR3 DNA, J gene, clone size, V gene, D gene. A D gene is named only where the DNA matches it firmly. Clone sizes are given selectively: once, few, many, or a class where the clone is expanded.

CASSPDITGANVLTF TGTGCCAGCAGCCCTGACATTACTGGGGCCAACGTCCTGACTTTC TRBJ2-6 few TRBV2 NA
CASSSGTTPYNEQFF TGTGCCAGCAGCTCCGGGACAACTCCTTACAATGAGCAGTTCTTC TRBJ2-1 NA TRBV11-2 NA
CASSSIRLAVYNEQFF TGTGCCAGCAGTTCAATTCGACTAGCGGTTTACAATGAGCAGTTCTTC TRBJ2-1 once TRBV6-2/TRBV6-3 TRBD2
CSVGRLQGSNNEQFF TGCAGCGTTGGGCGCCTACAGGGATCCAACAATGAGCAGTTCTTC TRBJ2-1 NA TRBV29-1 NA
CASSLAGPAGGDIGKNIQYF TGCGCCAGCAGCTTGGCTGGACCAGCGGGAGGAGATATAGGCAAAAACATTCAGTACTTC TRBJ2-4 NA TRBV5-1 TRBD2
CASSLGGGFLETQYF TGTGCCAGCAGCTTGGGAGGGGGCTTCCTAGAGACCCAGTACTTC TRBJ2-5 NA TRBV5-6 TRBD1
CAISESRRTDPAGANVLTF TGTGCCATCAGTGAGTCTCGAAGGACAGATCCGGCAGGGGCCAACGTCCTGACTTTC TRBJ2-6 few TRBV10-3 NA
CATRGDSSYEQYF TGTGCCACCAGGGGGGATAGCTCCTACGAGCAGTACTTC TRBJ2-7 few TRBV10-3 NA
CASSVTPAGEQYF TGTGCCAGCAGCGTTACACCAGCGGGGGAGCAGTACTTC TRBJ2-5 few TRBV7-9 TRBD2
CASSVEGRPNTEAFF TGTGCCAGCAGCGTAGAGGGTCGGCCGAACACTGAAGCTTTCTTT TRBJ1-1 once TRBV9 NA
CASSYSISAVTGMNTEAFF TGTGCCAGCAGTTACTCTATTAGTGCTGTGACGGGGATGAACACTGAAGCTTTCTTT TRBJ1-1 once TRBV6-5 NA
CSARVVSPSYNEQFF TGCAGTGCTAGGGTTGTTAGCCCCTCCTACAATGAGCAGTTCTTC TRBJ2-1 NA TRBV20-1 NA
CASSPRLAGVDEQYF TGTGCCAGCAGCCCGCGACTAGCGGGAGTGGACGAGCAGTACTTC TRBJ2-7 NA TRBV3-1 TRBD2
CASSPTWRQGLYGYTF TGCGCCAGCAGCCCGACGTGGAGGCAGGGCCTCTATGGCTACACCTTC TRBJ1-2 NA TRBV4-1 NA
CASSFTTDPGANVLTF TGTGCCAGCAGCTTTACGACAGACCCTGGGGCCAACGTCCTGACTTTC TRBJ2-6 NA TRBV7-2 NA